This TCR beta chain was sequenced for a study of naive and memory T cell subsets. Looked up from germline, CDR1 is MNHEY and CDR2 is SVGEGT. J gave up 5 bases and V 7 bases, and 7 bases lay outside the gene matches. The CDR3 is 13 amino acids. This clonotype appeared many times. The beta constant-region primer was an equimolar mix of two oligonucleotides covering TRBC1 and TRBC2. TCRdb called the UMI-ligation and nested PCR reads again in MiXCR, with one record for every CDR3 protein. This table holds roughly 91,000 distinct CDR3 sequences, 10% to 15% found once. V and J are TRBV6-2 or TRBV6-3 and TRBJ2-5; 7 nucleotides match TRBD2. This sequence originates from a human donor in good health. Sequenced input: central memory CD4+ T cells from blood. This CDR3 is CASKSGAVETQYF. As DNA, the CDR3 is TGTGCCAGCAAAAGCGGGGCCGTCGAGACCCAGTACTTC.